Below are 29 T cell receptor beta chains sequenced from a single sample in a study of beta chain features in type 1 diabetes. Every isolated RNA sample was fully reverse transcribed, so sequencing captured expressed TCRB transcripts. Sequencing was performed with immunoSEQ multiplex PCR; in TCRdb, only in-frame clones are kept and a portion is missing. This sample has 450,000 to 600,000 clones; approximately 31% occur once, and the top ten carry almost 0.065%. Input material: naive CD4+ T cells from blood. The receptors come from a man younger than 30 in good health.

V and J are TRBV19 and TRBJ1-1; 7 bases map to TRBD1. Trimming cost V 0 bases and J 8 bases; bases outside gene matches: 3. CDR1 and CDR2 (germline): LNHDA, SQIVND (reference sequence). The CDR3 contains 13 residues. CDR3 coding DNA: TGTGCCAGTAGTATAGAGAGGGGGCTCGAAGCTTTCTTT. The encoded protein is CASSIERGLEAFF.

V usage is TRBV6-5 and J usage is TRBJ2-1; D is unresolved. Looked up from germline, CDR1 is MNHEY and CDR2 is SVGAGI. The length of the CDR3 is 14 residues. V was cut by 0 bases and J by 3 bases, with 6 bases left in between. CDR3 nucleotide sequence: TGTGCCAGCAGTTACTCGACCGGCTACAATGAGCAGTTCTTC. Its protein product is CASSYSTGYNEQFF.

Points on this clone: In the same sample, other DNA sequences code for this CDR3. The chain recombines TRBV9 with TRBJ2-1; tentatively, D is TRBD2 (5 bases). The V gene lost 0 bases and the J gene lost 7 bases, with 8 bases spanning the gap. This CDR3 is 13 amino acids long. Germline V gene lookup returns CDR1 SGDLS and CDR2 YYNGEE. This chain's CDR3 is CASSVAGGNEQFF. CDR3 bases: TGTGCCAGCAGCGTAGCAGGCGGGAATGAGCAGTTCTTC.

J is TRBJ1-2 and V is TRBV4-2, with D perhaps TRBD1 (5 bases). The CDR3 runs 13 residues. The germline gives CDR1 LGHNA, CDR2 YNFKEQ. With 4 bases removed from V and 2 bases from J, the gap between germline ends came to 8 bases. As DNA, the CDR3 is TGTGCCAGCAGCCTTCGGGGCAACTATGGCTACACCTTC. It is translated as CASSLRGNYGYTF.

This clone was seen a few times. This sequence joins TRBV30 and TRBJ2-1; 13 bases are a match to TRBD2. The germline gives CDR1 GTSNPN, CDR2 SVGIG (reference sequence). The CDR3 sequence is 15 residues long. Unmatched junction bases numbered 12, after V lost 2 bases and J lost 14 bases. The CDR3 DNA sequence: TGTGCCTGGAGTCCTCCCGGGACTAGCGGGATGGGGAAGTTCTTC. Amino acid sequence: CAWSPPGTSGMGKFF.

This clone was seen a few times. The chain combines TRBV25-1 with TRBJ1-2; 8 bases align to TRBD1. This CDR3 has 15 amino acids. With 3 bases clipped from V and 6 bases from J, the junction kept 9 bases outside the gene matches. Germline V gives CDR1 MGHDK, CDR2 SYGVNS. CDR3 residues: CASSDPDREFNGYTF. CDR3 nucleotide sequence: TGTGCCAGCAGTGATCCGGACAGGGAGTTTAATGGCTACACCTTC.

V and J are TRBV11-3 and TRBJ2-1; TRBD2 matches 9 bases. Germline-derived CDR1 and CDR2 are SGHNT and YENEEA. Trimming took 5 bases from V and 6 from J; bases not matched to a gene: 11. There are 16 residues in the CDR3. CDR3 bases: TGTGCCAGCAGCGCAGGTAGCGGGAGAGAAGGCAATGAGCAGTTCTTC. It encodes CASSAGSGREGNEQFF.

The chain has TRBV30 and TRBJ2-7; 10 bases map to TRBD2. Germline V gene lookup returns CDR1 GTSNPN and CDR2 SVGIG (reference sequence). V trimming: 0 bases; J trimming: 4 bases; junction bases outside the gene matches: 18. The CDR3 spans 19 residues. In nucleotides, the CDR3 is TGTGCCTGGAGTGTACAAGGGACTAGCGACCCCGTTGGATTATACGAGCAGTACTTC. Translation: CAWSVQGTSDPVGLYEQYF.

About this clone itself: This sample includes further DNA sequences coding for the same CDR3. J is TRBJ2-6 and V is TRBV29-1, with D hard to call. The CDR3 totals 13 residues. Germline CDR1 SQVTM, CDR2 ANQGSEA. With 5 bases removed from V and 0 bases from J, the gap between germline ends came to 5 bases. This CDR3 is CSVYSSGANVLTF. The CDR3 DNA sequence: TGCAGCGTTTATTCCTCTGGGGCCAACGTCCTGACTTTC.

The V call is TRBV7-2, the J call TRBJ2-3; TRBD1 might be the D (6 bases). Trimming shortened V by 1 base and J by 0 bases, and 17 bases separated the two germline ends. CDR1 and CDR2 (germline): SGHTA, FQGNSA. CDR3 length: 18 residues. CDR3 coding DNA: TGTGCCAGCAGCTTAGTGGCAGGGGCGGGCCTTAGCACAGATACGCAGTATTTT. Translated, it gives CASSLVAGAGLSTDTQYF.

As regards this clone: This specimen includes other DNA sequences encoding the same CDR3. The chain uses TRBV30 and TRBJ1-4; no firm D call. There are 14 residues in the CDR3. Germline values: CDR1 GTSNPN, CDR2 SVGIG (reference sequence). The V end was cut by 0 bases, the J end by 0 bases, with 5 bases between. CDR3 DNA: TGTGCCTGGAGTGTCCGCGCAACTAATGAAAAACTGTTTTTT. It specifies CAWSVRATNEKLFF. Combining the CDR3 with reference TRBV30 and TRBJ1-4 gives the whole variable domain SQTIHQWPATLVQPVGSPLSLECTVEGTSNPNLYWYRQAAGRGLQLLFYSVGIGQISSEVPQNLSASRPQDRQFILSSKKLLLSDSGFYLCAWSVRATNEKLFFGSGTQLSVL.

This chain connects TRBV28 to TRBJ2-1; D unclear. Between the trimmed V and J ends, which lost 8 bases and 10 bases, there was a span of 12 bases. CDR3 length: 11 residues. The V gene's germline CDR1 is MDHEN and CDR2 SYDVKM. The CDR3 loop is CASPRGTEQFF. DNA for the CDR3: TGTGCCAGCCCTCGTGGTACGGAGCAGTTCTTC.

V gene TRBV7-9 combines with J gene TRBJ2-1; TRBD2 matches 14 bases. The V gene's germline CDR1 is SEHNR and CDR2 FQNEAQ (reference sequence). V gave up 3 bases and J gave up 6 bases; unmatched junction bases: 4. The CDR3 runs to 16 residues. In DNA, the CDR3 is TGTGCCAGCAGCTTGCTCGGGACTAGCGGGAGCAATGAGCAGTTCTTC. It is translated as CASSLLGTSGSNEQFF.

This clone was recorded a few times. This chain uses TRBV30 with TRBJ1-1, with D possibly being TRBD1 (5 bases). Germline V gives CDR1 GTSNPN, CDR2 SVGIG (reference sequence). V shed 1 base and J shed 10 bases, with 13 bases lying between them. CDR3 length: 12 residues. The CDR3 region is CAWSADRGLAFF. The CDR3 coding sequence is TGTGCCTGGAGTGCAGATAGGGGACTAGCTTTCTTT.

V and J are TRBV5-4 and TRBJ2-7; tentatively, D is TRBD1 (6 bases). Trimming took 4 bases from V and 3 from J, leaving 11 bases between them. This CDR3 is built from 13 residues. Germline lookup yields CDR1 SGHNT and CDR2 YYREEE (reference sequence). The CDR3 is CASSRDTRYEQYF. Written as DNA, the CDR3 is TGTGCCAGCAGCCGGGACACCCGCTACGAGCAGTACTTC.

The chain is built from TRBV7-9 and TRBJ2-6; 13 bases align to TRBD2. From germline, CDR1 is SEHNR and CDR2 FQNEAQ (reference sequence). J lost 0 bases, V lost 5 bases, and 4 bases had no gene match. The CDR3 has 18 residues. CDR3 in DNA: TGTGCCAGCAGCCCCACTAGCGGGAGGGCCTCTGGGGCCAACGTCCTGACTTTC. Translation: CASSPTSGRASGANVLTF.

This clone appeared a few times. The chain has TRBV29-1 and TRBJ2-5; D unclear. Germline assignment: CDR1 SQVTM and CDR2 ANQGSEA. V lost 5 bases to trimming and J lost 7 bases, with 14 bases between them. The CDR3 has 12 residues. As DNA, the CDR3 is TGCAGCGTTCGGATGCTTGAAGCGACCCAGTACTTC. It specifies CSVRMLEATQYF.

The V gene is TRBV28, the J gene TRBJ2-6; TRBD1 might be the D (6 bases). V was clipped by 8 bases and J by 4 bases, with 18 bases between them. The CDR3 runs 16 residues. In germline, CDR1 is MDHEN, CDR2 SYDVKM. CDR3 amino acids: CASSKVGGAGANVLTF. The CDR3, as DNA: TGTGCCAGCTCGAAAGTTGGGGGCGCGGGGGCCAACGTCCTGACTTTC.

V usage is TRBV29-1 and J usage is TRBJ2-4; D not certain. Germline V gives CDR1 SQVTM, CDR2 ANQGSEA. V shed 6 bases and J shed 0 bases, with 18 bases lying between them. There are 16 residues in the CDR3. CDR3 protein: CSVRVPPSIAKNIQYF. For the CDR3, the DNA is TGCAGCGTCCGGGTCCCTCCCAGTATAGCCAAAAACATTCAGTACTTC.

V is TRBV29-1 and J is TRBJ2-2; a weak D match, TRBD1 (6 bases). Trimming removed 2 bases at V and 5 bases at J, with 9 bases between. The germline V gene has CDR1 SQVTM and CDR2 ANQGSEA. CDR3 length: 13 residues. The CDR3 sequence: CSVESQGTGELFF. CDR3 bases: TGCAGCGTTGAATCTCAGGGGACCGGGGAGCTGTTTTTT.

Only a few counts were recorded for this clone. V and J are TRBV9 and TRBJ2-1; possible D gene TRBD2, 6 bases. The CDR3 extends over 14 amino acids. V was pared by 0 bases and J by 11 bases, with 15 bases between. Germline CDR1 is SGDLS and CDR2 is YYNGEE. The CDR3 DNA is TGTGCCAGCAGCGTAGGTGGGACTCTGAATCAGCAGTTCTTC. As protein: CASSVGGTLNQQFF.

This clone was seen more than once but under ten times. The chain couples TRBV10-3 to TRBJ2-5; D perhaps matches TRBD1 (5 bases). The CDR3 spans 16 residues. Trimming left V 10 bases short and J 3 bases short, with 24 bases between. From germline, CDR1 is ENHRY and CDR2 SYGVKD. The CDR3 sequence: CATTPGFGSRKETQYF. CDR3 sequence (DNA): TGTGCCACCACACCAGGGTTCGGTTCCCGAAAAGAGACCCAGTACTTC.

The genes are TRBV4-1 and TRBJ2-3, with D possibly matching TRBD2 (5 bases). This CDR3 is built from 15 residues. Per the germline V gene, CDR1 is MGHRA and CDR2 is YSYEKL. Trimming removed 4 bases at V and 8 bases at J, with 19 bases between. In DNA, the CDR3 is TGCGCCAGCAGCCGCGGACTCCCCCAGGCGGTTACGCAGTATTTT. Protein product: CASSRGLPQAVTQYF.

The chain joins TRBV7-2 to TRBJ2-5; D is possibly TRBD2 (6 bases). From germline, CDR1 is SGHTA and CDR2 FQGNSA. V gave up 4 bases and J gave up 3 bases, with 12 bases separating them. The CDR3 spans 14 residues. The CDR3 coding sequence is TGTGCCAGCAGCTCAGGGACTGCCGAAGAGACCCAGTACTTC. Translation gives CASSSGTAEETQYF.

The V call is TRBV15, the J call TRBJ1-5, with D unclear. CDR1 and CDR2 from the germline V gene are LNHNV and YYDKDF (reference sequence). CDR3 size: 15 residues. V lost 2 bases and J lost 0, with 8 bases in between. The DNA of the CDR3 is TGTGCCACCAGCAGAAAGGGCAATAGCAATCAGCCCCAGCATTTT. It specifies CATSRKGNSNQPQHF.

The chain employs TRBV9 and TRBJ1-5; D remains unclear. CDR3 length: 14 amino acids. Trimming cost V 0 bases and J 7 bases, with 11 bases left between them. CDR1 is SGDLS and CDR2 is YYNGEE in the germline V gene. CDR3 nucleotides: TGTGCCAGCAGCGTAGGTTCCCGGGCCCAGCCCCAGCATTTT. Encoded protein: CASSVGSRAQPQHF.

This clone has more than one count but fewer than ten. The J gene is TRBJ2-7, the V gene TRBV29-1; D is possibly TRBD1 (6 bases). This CDR3 spans 12 amino acids. Germline V gives CDR1 SQVTM, CDR2 ANQGSEA. V was cut by 4 bases and J by 2 bases, with 9 bases left in between. The CDR3 reads CSVGTAPYEQYF. CDR3 nucleotides: TGCAGCGTTGGGACAGCACCCTACGAGCAGTACTTC.

The genes are TRBV28 and TRBJ2-7, with D possibly being TRBD1 or TRBD2 (5 bases each). This CDR3 is built from 14 residues. The germline V and J ends were trimmed by 1 base and 4 bases, with 11 bases remaining between them. Germline V gives CDR1 MDHEN, CDR2 SYDVKM. In DNA, the CDR3 is TGTGCCAGCAGTTTATTACCCGGGACGTACGAGCAGTACTTC. It encodes CASSLLPGTYEQYF.

This clone was recorded a few times. The V and J genes are TRBV7-3 and TRBJ2-2, with D uncertain. Germline V gene sequence: CDR1 SGHTA, CDR2 FQGTGA. V lost 6 bases to trimming and J lost 0 bases, with 5 bases between them. The CDR3 has 13 residues. CDR3 sequence reads: CASSVANTGELFF. The CDR3 DNA sequence: TGTGCCAGCAGTGTAGCGAACACCGGGGAGCTGTTTTTT.